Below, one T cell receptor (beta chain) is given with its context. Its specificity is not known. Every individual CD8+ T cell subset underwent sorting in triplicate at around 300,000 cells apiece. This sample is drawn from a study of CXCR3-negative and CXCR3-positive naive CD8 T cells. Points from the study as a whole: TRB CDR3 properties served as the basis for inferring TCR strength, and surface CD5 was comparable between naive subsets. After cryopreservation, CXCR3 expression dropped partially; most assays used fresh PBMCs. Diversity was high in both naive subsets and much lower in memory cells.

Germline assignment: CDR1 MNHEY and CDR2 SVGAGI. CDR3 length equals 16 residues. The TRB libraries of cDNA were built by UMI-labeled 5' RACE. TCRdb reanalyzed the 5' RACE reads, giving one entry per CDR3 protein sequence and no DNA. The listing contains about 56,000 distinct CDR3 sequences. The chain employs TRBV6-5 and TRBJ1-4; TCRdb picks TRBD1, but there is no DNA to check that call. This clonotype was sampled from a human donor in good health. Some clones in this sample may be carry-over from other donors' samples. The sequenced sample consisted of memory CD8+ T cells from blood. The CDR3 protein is CASSYGTGLMGEKLFF.